One and the same sample provided the 28 T cell receptor beta chains below, sequenced in a study of blood T cells in healthy people across ages. A J-beta primer mix and a sample-barcoded 5' primer were used in a second PCR of about 7 to 12 cycles. TCRdb recomputed calls from the 5' RACE reads with MiXCR, one row per CDR3 protein. The sample includes about 2 million distinct CDR3 sequences, around half of them seen just once. Sequencing was performed on blood. These receptors originate from a woman aged 40-49 years in good health.

The chain uses TRBV5-1 and TRBJ2-5, with D unclear. V was shortened by 4 bases and J by 5 bases, with 12 bases between the two germline ends. This CDR3 has 13 residues. Germline V CDR1 and CDR2: SGHRS, YFSETQ. The CDR3 is CASSVSQAETQYF. The CDR3 region has the DNA TGCGCCAGCAGCGTGAGTCAAGCGGAGACCCAGTACTTC. Complete variable domain (other parts from reference TRBV5-1 and TRBJ2-5): KAGVTQTPRYLIKTRGQQVTLSCSPISGHRSVSWYQQTPGQGLQFLFEYFSETQRNKGNFPGRFSGRQFSNSRSEMNVSTLELGDSALYLCASSVSQAETQYFGPGTRLLVL.

CDR3 nucleotide sequence: TGTGCCAGCAGCGACACCCCCAACCAAGAGACCCAGTACTTC. Translating gives CASSDTPNQETQYF. The chain links TRBV6-2 or TRBV6-3 to TRBJ2-5, with no clear D. From germline, CDR1 is MNHEY and CDR2 SVGEGT. V was pared by 6 bases and J by 0 bases, with 11 bases between. CDR3 length: 14 residues.

This clonotype appeared a single time. The chain links TRBV4-2 to TRBJ1-1, with D possibly being TRBD1 (6 bases). Germline V CDR1 and CDR2: LGHNA, YNFKEQ. CDR3 length equals 13 residues. V was clipped by 0 bases and J by 10 bases, with 12 bases between them. This chain's CDR3 is CASSQDLRGIAFF. The DNA of the CDR3 is TGTGCCAGCAGCCAAGATCTTAGGGGGATAGCTTTCTTT.

The table lists this clonotype with a count of one. A read error may explain this, as a much larger clone is one base away. The V call is TRBV7-2, the J call TRBJ2-3; TRBD1 matches at 8 bases. Trimming cost V 6 bases and J 2 bases; bases outside gene matches: 4. The length of the CDR3 is 14 residues. Germline values: CDR1 SGHTA, CDR2 FQGNSA. CDR3 in DNA: TGTGCCAGCAGACAGACAGGGGCCACAGATACGCAGTATTTT. This sequence encodes CASRQTGATDTQYF.

The V and J genes are TRBV18 and TRBJ2-5; maybe TRBD1 (6 bases). The DNA end is more similar to TRBJ2-7, so the J call may be wrong. This CDR3 comprises 14 residues. Germline CDR1 reads KGHSH; CDR2 reads LQKENI. CDR3: CASSFIRGNHEQYF. CDR3 coding DNA: TGTGCCAGCTCATTTATCAGGGGTAACCACGAGCAGTACTTC.

This chain uses TRBV12-3 or TRBV12-4 with TRBJ2-3, with unresolved D. Trimming took 6 bases from V and 0 from J, leaving 13 bases between them. This CDR3 spans 15 amino acids. This chain's CDR3 is CASRGPSRSTDTQYF. The CDR3 region has the DNA TGTGCCAGCAGAGGGCCGTCCCGAAGCACAGATACGCAGTATTTT.

V and J are TRBV29-1 and TRBJ2-5; tentatively, D is TRBD2 (7 bases). The DNA matches TRBJ2-7 better at its end, which makes the J call doubtful. Germline V gene lookup returns CDR1 SQVTM and CDR2 ANQGSEA. This CDR3 contains 12 residues. The CDR3 DNA follows: TGCAGCGTTCTGAGGGGGGGTGACGAGCAGTACTTC. Its translation is CSVLRGGDEQYF.

This clonotype was seen just once. The chain employs TRBV6-1 and TRBJ1-2, with TRBD1 matching over 8 bases. Germline CDR1 is MNHNS and CDR2 is SASEGT. After removal of 3 bases from V and 4 bases from J, the junction contained 4 bases not matched to a gene. The CDR3 has 14 residues. The CDR3 spells CASSDVDRGYGYTF. In DNA, the CDR3 is TGTGCCAGCAGTGATGTAGACAGGGGCTATGGCTACACCTTC.

This clonotype has just one count. One junction end disagrees with the germline gene, perhaps due to a read error. J is TRBJ2-7 and V is TRBV6-2 or TRBV6-3; no definite D call. Germline CDR1 is MNHEY and CDR2 is SVGEGT. The CDR3 extends over 13 amino acids. The CDR3 DNA is TGTACCAGCAGTTCCGCTCGGGTCCACGAGCAGTACTTC. Its translation: CTSSSARVHEQYF.

The J gene is TRBJ2-7, the V gene TRBV20-1; the match to TRBD1 covers 8 bases. V was pared by 3 bases and J by 1 base, with 8 bases of the junction left unmatched. Germline assignment: CDR1 DFQATT and CDR2 SNEGSKA (reference sequence). The CDR3 sequence is 15 residues long. CDR3 amino acids: CSASRRGQESYEQYF. DNA of the CDR3: TGCAGTGCTAGCCGCCGGGGACAGGAATCCTACGAGCAGTACTTC.

V usage is TRBV5-1 and J usage is TRBJ2-5, with D perhaps matching TRBD1 (6 bases). Germline V lookup: CDR1 SGHRS, CDR2 YFSETQ. The CDR3 is made up of 15 amino acids. V was clipped by 4 bases and J by 2 bases, with 15 bases between them. The CDR3 sequence is CASSTHGQKQETQYF. In DNA, the CDR3 is TGCGCCAGCAGCACTCACGGACAGAAGCAAGAGACCCAGTACTTC.

This clonotype was detected only a few times. The chain couples TRBV24-1 to TRBJ2-3; unclear D gene. Germline V gene lookup returns CDR1 KGHDR and CDR2 SFDVKD. V lost 0 bases and J lost 2, with 8 bases in between. The CDR3 runs to 15 residues. This chain's CDR3 is CATSDLWQNTDTQYF. CDR3 nucleotide sequence: TGTGCCACCAGTGATTTGTGGCAGAACACAGATACGCAGTATTTT.

J is TRBJ2-5 and V is TRBV20-1; 7 bases agree with TRBD1. With 6 bases clipped from V and 11 bases from J, the junction kept 9 bases outside the gene matches. The germline V gene has CDR1 DFQATT and CDR2 SNEGSKA (reference sequence). This CDR3 has 11 residues. The CDR3 nucleotides read TGCAGTGCAACCGGACAGGTCGGGCAGTACTTC. Amino acids: CSATGQVGQYF.

This clonotype was seen more than once but under ten times. J is TRBJ2-3 and V is TRBV20-1; D possibly corresponds to TRBD2 (6 bases). The ends were cut back, 6 bases at V and 2 bases at J, with 18 bases in the middle. This CDR3 region has 15 residues. Germline V gene sequence: CDR1 DFQATT, CDR2 SNEGSKA (reference sequence). CDR3 coding DNA: TGCAGTGCCCCCATGGACGGACTAAACACAGATACGCAGTATTTT. Protein product: CSAPMDGLNTDTQYF.

This CDR3 is CASSWGLEQKTQFF. DNA of the CDR3: TGTGCCAGCAGTTGGGGGTTGGAACAGAAGACCCAGTTCTTC. The chain joins TRBV27 to TRBJ2-1; D may correspond to TRBD1 or TRBD2 (5 bases each). The CDR3 is 14 residues long. Trimming took off 4 bases at V and 13 bases at J, with 20 bases between the two ends. The V gene's germline CDR1 is MNHEY and CDR2 SMNVEV (reference sequence).

This chain connects TRBV29-1 to TRBJ2-4; 7 positions agree with TRBD1. CDR1 SQVTM and CDR2 ANQGSEA come from the germline V gene. Trimming cost V 4 bases and J 6 bases; bases outside gene matches: 9. The CDR3 covers 14 residues. The CDR3 is CSVAKDRRGNIQYF. The CDR3 bases are TGCAGCGTTGCAAAGGACAGGCGAGGAAACATTCAGTACTTC.

The V call is TRBV2, the J call TRBJ2-1; 11 bases align to TRBD2. This CDR3 region has 15 residues. Per the germline V gene, CDR1 is SNHLY and CDR2 is FYNNEI. The V and J ends lost 2 bases and 8 bases, in that order; junction bases with no gene match: 5. The DNA for the CDR3 is TGTGCCAGCAGTGAAATAGCGGGGGGGCCTCATGAGCAGTTCTTC. Translated, it gives CASSEIAGGPHEQFF.

The J gene is TRBJ1-2, the V gene TRBV15; D gene unclear. CDR3 length: 17 residues. CDR1 and CDR2 from the germline V gene are LNHNV and YYDKDF (reference sequence). V was clipped by 4 bases and J by 2 bases, with 20 bases between them. The CDR3 bases are TGTGCCACCAGCATAAGCCTTTCCGGGAGGTCGAACTATGGCTACACCTTC. Translating it yields CATSISLSGRSNYGYTF.

This clonotype came up a few times. The chain carries TRBV11-2 and TRBJ2-5; TRBD2 matches 11 bases. Germline V gene sequence: CDR1 SGHAT, CDR2 FQNNGV. The CDR3 is 15 amino acids. V shed 5 bases and J 4 bases; nucleotides not matched to a gene: 6. CDR3 DNA sequence: TGTGCCAGCAGCATTAGCGGGGGGGCCGGAGAGACCCAGTACTTC. Amino acids: CASSISGGAGETQYF. Supplemented by reference TRBV11-2 and TRBJ2-5, the full variable domain reads EAGVAQSPRYKIIEKRQSVAFWCNPISGHATLYWYQQILGQGPKLLIQFQNNGVVDDSQLPKDRFSAERLKGVDSTLKIQPAKLEDSAVYLCASSISGGAGETQYFGPGTRLLVL.

The chain carries TRBV6-1 and TRBJ2-5; D unclear. There are 14 residues in the CDR3. Trimming removed 8 bases from V and 0 bases from J, with 13 bases in between. Per germline, CDR1 MNHNS and CDR2 SASEGT. CDR3 DNA: TGTGCCAGCGATACTGAGATTTACCAAGAGACCCAGTACTTC. Translated: CASDTEIYQETQYF.

The sample holds a few counts of this clonotype. The chain couples TRBV20-1 to TRBJ2-1; TRBD2 aligns across 10 bases. J was trimmed by 9 bases and V by 6 bases; bases with no gene match: 11. The germline gives CDR1 DFQATT, CDR2 SNEGSKA (reference sequence). This CDR3 comprises 14 residues. This CDR3 reads CSAPSGGASGEQFF. The CDR3 DNA reads as TGCAGTGCCCCGAGCGGGGGGGCCTCTGGTGAGCAGTTCTTC.

This clonotype was observed a few times. The chain couples TRBV6-5 to TRBJ2-3, with D possibly matching TRBD1 (6 bases). This CDR3 contains 16 residues. Germline CDR1 and CDR2: MNHEY and SVGAGI. V lost 7 bases, J lost 4 bases, and 21 bases lay in between. The CDR3 region has the DNA TGTGCCAGCAAAAAACAGGGACGGCAAAACTCAGATACGCAGTATTTT. Protein product: CASKKQGRQNSDTQYF.

This clonotype was detected only a few times. The chain carries TRBV28 and TRBJ2-5; possibly TRBD1 for D (6 bases). Trimming left V 7 bases short and J 9 bases short, with 18 bases between. The CDR3 contains 13 residues. Germline CDR1 is MDHEN and CDR2 is SYDVKM. As DNA, the CDR3 is TGTGCCAGCAAGCGGCAGGGGATTTGGGCCCAGTACTTC. The encoded protein is CASKRQGIWAQYF.

V is TRBV7-2 and J is TRBJ2-3; TRBD2 aligns across 14 bases. V was pared by 6 bases and J by 2 bases, with 7 bases of the junction left unmatched. Germline lookup yields CDR1 SGHTA and CDR2 FQGNSA. This CDR3 is 17 amino acids long. The CDR3 protein is CASRLGLAGEATDTQYF. CDR3 bases: TGTGCCAGCAGATTGGGACTAGCGGGGGAGGCCACAGATACGCAGTATTTT.

This clonotype was observed a few times. This chain connects TRBV9 to TRBJ2-3; D is uncertain. This CDR3 is 15 amino acids long. Trimming took off 2 bases at V and 0 bases at J, with 10 bases between the two ends. The germline CDR1 and CDR2 sequences are SGDLS and YYNGEE. The CDR3 region has the DNA TGTGCCAGCAGCGTCACTACCGGAAGCACAGATACGCAGTATTTT. Protein sequence: CASSVTTGSTDTQYF.

This sequence joins TRBV9 and TRBJ1-1; a weak D match, TRBD1 (5 bases). Germline CDR1 is SGDLS and CDR2 is YYNGEE. V was clipped by 0 bases and J by 11 bases, with 14 bases between them. This CDR3 has 13 residues. CDR3 in amino acids: CASSVDGTSVAFF. The CDR3 region has the DNA TGTGCCAGCAGCGTAGACGGGACTAGTGTCGCTTTCTTT.

In this sample, this clonotype turned up a few times. The V call is TRBV6-6, the J call TRBJ2-5; a weak D match, TRBD2 (5 bases). The DNA end lines up better with TRBJ2-7; the J call may be wrong. CDR3 size: 13 residues. The germline V gene encodes CDR1 MNHNY and CDR2 SVGAGI (reference sequence). In DNA form, the CDR3 reads TGTGCCAGCAGTTACGAGGGATTAGGCGAGCAGTACTTC. Amino acids: CASSYEGLGEQYF.

This chain links TRBV7-9 with TRBJ2-5; D is unclear. The CDR3 contains 12 residues. Trimming stripped 5 bases from V and 5 bases from J, with 9 bases between. From germline, CDR1 is SEHNR and CDR2 FQNEAQ (reference sequence). The CDR3 DNA reads TGTGCCAGCAGCCGACTGAACGAGACCCAGTACTTC. It specifies CASSRLNETQYF.